This T cell receptor (beta chain) is from a study of blood T cell repertoires in COVID-19. Overall study: T cells, B-cell-depleted T cells, or PBMCs supplied cDNA or gDNA.

The CDR3 extends over 13 amino acids. The germline V gene encodes CDR1 SEHNR and CDR2 FQNEAQ (reference sequence). V shed 5 bases and J shed 5 bases, with 13 bases lying between them. The authors' processing: Nucleated cell counts were estimated from reference gene primer amplification. Data came from immunoSEQ multiplex PCR; TCRdb stores just in-frame clones and leaves some out. V, J and clone size were drawn from that table, and D and trimming were deduced from the DNA. Found here are 55,000 to 90,000 clones, roughly 91% of them singletons; the top ten hold around 1.3%. This chain connects TRBV7-9 to TRBJ2-7; D remains ambiguous. The sequence was obtained from a human donor in a cohort sampled during active COVID-19. The sequenced material came from peripheral blood. CDR3: CASSLRSRNEQYF. CDR3 nucleotide sequence: TGTGCCAGCAGCCTCCGGTCGAGGAACGAGCAGTACTTC. The full variable domain, completed using reference TRBV7-9 and TRBJ2-7, is DTGVSQNPRHKITKRGQNVTFRCDPISEHNRLYWYRQTLGQGPEFLTYFQNEAQLEKSRLLSDRFSAERPKGSFSTLEIQRTEQGDSAMYLCASSLRSRNEQYFGPGTRLTVT.